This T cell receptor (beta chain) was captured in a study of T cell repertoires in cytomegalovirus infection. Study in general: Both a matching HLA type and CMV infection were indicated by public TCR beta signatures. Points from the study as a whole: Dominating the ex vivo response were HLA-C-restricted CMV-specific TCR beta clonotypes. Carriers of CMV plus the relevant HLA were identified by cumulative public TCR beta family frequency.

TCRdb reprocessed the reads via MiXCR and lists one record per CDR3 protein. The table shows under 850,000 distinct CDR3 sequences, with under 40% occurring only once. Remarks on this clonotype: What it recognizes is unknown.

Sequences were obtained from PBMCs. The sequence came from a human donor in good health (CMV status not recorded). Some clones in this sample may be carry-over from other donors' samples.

For the CDR3, the DNA is TGTGCCAGCAGCTACCGGGACAGGGTTGGGGGCTACACCTTC. This codes for CASSYRDRVGGYTF. The chain couples TRBV5-4 to TRBJ1-2, with TRBD1 matching over 9 bases. V lost 3 bases to trimming and J lost 8 bases; unmatched junction nucleotides: 8. The CDR3 is 14 amino acids. Germline V gene lookup returns CDR1 SGHNT and CDR2 YYREEE (reference sequence).